This T cell receptor (beta chain) stems from a study of shared clonotypes between healthy human individuals (dated by TCRdb to the early 2020s). About the investigation overall: The cohort comprised two women and a few men aged 18 to 49 years. For each donor, three plates each were used for CD4 naive and CD4 memory, two plates were used for CD8 naive, and one plate was used for CD8 memory. Blood TCR repertoires of a handful of healthy adults were deeply sequenced to estimate repertoire size and the extent of clonotype sharing between individuals. To increase sequencing depth and limit assay-specific biases, different laboratories used diverse techniques to prepare libraries and sequence TCR repertoires. Per donor, leukapheresis produced somewhere between about 0.94 and 10 billion PBMCs.

Remarks on this clone: Its binding antigen is unknown. Base qualities are not provided; no much larger clone lies one nucleotide away.

TCR CDR3 regions were amplified from genomic DNA by multiplex PCR using the deep immunoSEQ assay. For each cell subset, the extracted genomic DNA was distributed evenly across all wells of several immunoSEQ 96-well plates, and each plate served as one replicate. For sorted subsets, roughly 200 ng of genomic DNA, equivalent to 25,000 to 35,000 T cell genomes, went into each replicate PCR. Purified libraries were quantified with a Qubit 3.0 fluorometer, sized on a Bioanalyzer 2100, and re-quantified with the KAPA Library Quantification kit. A separate single-read 150-cycle Illumina NextSeq 550 flow cell was used to sequence each immunoSEQ 96-well plate. Under the source paper's analysis protocol: The immunoSEQ output contained only junctional sequences without quality scores, so filtering could not match that applied to full-length reads. Sequences were annotated with PyIR, a Python wrapper for IgBLAST v1.9, using IMGT germline references to assign V/J genes and CDR3. Reads with weak V/J assignments (E-value above 1e-6), missing CDR3, stop codons, out-of-frame junctions, or ambiguous translated residues were removed. A V3J clonotype was defined by an identical inferred V gene, J gene, and CDR3 amino acid sequence. Percentage overlap between repertoires was calculated by dividing the number of shared unique clonotypes by the size of the smaller repertoire. Three approaches were used to assess repertoire richness: RTK rarefaction, the Chao1 estimator, and Recon v2.1 estimates of unobserved clonotypes. OLGA was used to compute generation probabilities for all TCRbeta clonotypes that the gDNA method yielded from a few donors. TCRdb re-hosts the immuneACCESS table, in-frame sequences only. Its copies lack some clones; in the studies checked, an unresolved V gene accounts for under half of them, and the cause for the rest is not known. V and J calls and clone size are given by that table; D and trimming were obtained from the DNA. Within this sample are millions of clones, with 85% to 95% of them counted one time only. Of the sample, 0.13% falls within the top ten clones.

The junction shows trimming of 4 bases on V and 4 bases on J, plus 6 bases between the germline ends. There are 12 amino acids in the CDR3, from cysteine to phenylalanine inclusive. Left in the record is the CDR3 DNA by itself, 36 bases read in frame from the first base. CDR1 is given as WSHSY and CDR2 as SAAADI, both from the germline V gene. Points the paper makes about the study in general: Naive subsets generally had larger estimated clonotype richness than memory subsets. Clonotypes shared by all four sorted-subset donors showed higher generation probabilities than non-shared clonotypes. Sampling was limited to blood, and TCR repertoires in tissue likely differ from TCR repertoires in blood. The genetic and exposure-history diversity represented was limited by the small number of donors. Rarefaction of sorted-subset datasets indicated incomplete sequencing despite the large sequencing depth. Around 5% of naive CD4, around 4% of naive CD8, about 2.5% of memory CD4, and approximately 0.4% of memory CD8 clonotypes were shared across a few donors. Pairwise subsampling led to the expectation that sequencing depth would affect the degree of clonotype sharing among donors.

Healthy HIV-negative adults with no recently reported acute infections or vaccinations were included as donors. All donors were Caucasian adults living in Nashville, Tennessee, USA. CD4+ T cells were enriched through magnetic negative selection, after which naive cells were positively selected on CD45RA and the remaining negative fraction served as the memory subset. Blood was obtained by leukapheresis, after which PBMCs were separated by Ficoll-Histopaque density gradient centrifugation and cryopreserved in liquid nitrogen vapor phase. Analytical flow cytometry was used to check the purity and quantity of every magnetically sorted T cell population. Each sorted fraction had its genomic DNA isolated and then quantified by UV absorbance on a Nanodrop 2000c.

The TCR was taken from a young man in good health. What was sequenced was naive CD4+ T cells sorted from blood. The cell subset or site label corresponds to: CD45RA+ positively selected. The chain is assembled from TRBV10-2 and TRBJ2-3; the D gene cannot be resolved reliably. In nucleotides, the sequence is TGCGCCAGCAGTGCCAAGGCAGATACGCAGTATTTT. This is translated as CASSAKADTQYF.